Presented here are 13 T cell receptor beta chains from one specimen sequenced in a study of a mutant IDH1 vaccine in newly diagnosed glioma. Measured with immunoSEQ multiplex PCR; TCRdb has only the in-frame clones, and not every one. The profile shows about 61,000 clones, about 80% of them singletons. Time point here: week 11, during vaccination. Every vaccine dose comprised 300 ug of mutant IDH1 20-mer peptide plus topical imiquimod. Their specific antigens are unknown. The specimen was PBMCs, collected from a glioma patient whose treatment included an IDH1 peptide vaccine. The source is a middle-aged man with glioma.

The rearrangement uses TRBV7-8 and TRBJ2-5; D perhaps matches TRBD1 (5 bases). CDR1 is SGHVS and CDR2 is FQNEAQ in the germline V gene. V shed 4 bases and J shed 2 bases, with 11 bases lying between them. The CDR3 consists of 14 residues. The DNA of the CDR3 is TGTGCCAGCAGCTCCTACGACAGACAAGAGACCCAGTACTTC. It specifies CASSSYDRQETQYF.

This sequence joins TRBV18 and TRBJ1-6, with a tentative D call TRBD1 (6 bases). This CDR3 region has 14 residues. Trimming pared 3 bases from V and 6 bases from J, leaving 9 bases between. The germline V gene has CDR1 KGHSH and CDR2 LQKENI. The CDR3 nucleotides read TGTGCCAGCTCACCGGACAGCTCTAATTCACCCCTCCACTTT. Translation gives CASSPDSSNSPLHF.

This clone was detected once. This chain links TRBV10-2 with TRBJ2-5; a possible D gene is TRBD1 (5 bases). Trimming left V 7 bases short and J 2 bases short, with 14 bases between. CDR3 length equals 14 residues. Germline V CDR1 and CDR2: WSHSY, SAAADI. In nucleotides, the CDR3 is TGCGCCAGCACGGACATCGGTCGACAAGAGACCCAGTACTTC. Its translation: CASTDIGRQETQYF.

The V and J genes are TRBV14 and TRBJ1-1; D is perhaps TRBD1 (5 bases). The V end lost 1 base, the J end lost 10 bases, and 10 bases lay between the germline ends. Germline lookup yields CDR1 SGHDN and CDR2 FVKESK. CDR3 size: 12 residues. The CDR3 coding sequence is TGTGCCAGCAGCCAAGGGGGGAACGGAGCTTTCTTT. Translation gives CASSQGGNGAFF.

This chain connects TRBV5-6 to TRBJ1-4; maybe TRBD1 (5 bases). Germline V gives CDR1 SGHDT, CDR2 YYEEEE. V was clipped by 5 bases and J by 1 base, with 12 bases between them. This CDR3 region has 15 residues. The CDR3, as DNA: TGTGCCAGCAGACCGGGGCCGGGAACTAATGAAAAACTGTTTTTT. Translation gives CASRPGPGTNEKLFF. Together with reference TRBV5-6 and TRBJ1-4, the CDR3 gives the full variable domain: DAGVTQSPTHLIKTRGQQVTLRCSPKSGHDTVSWYQQALGQGPQFIFQYYEEEERQRGNFPDRFSGHQFPNYSSELNVNALLLGDSALYLCASRPGPGTNEKLFFGSGTQLSVL.

The CDR3 spells CASSPVPVADGYTF. CDR3 DNA sequence: TGTGCCAGCTCACCAGTCCCCGTTGCCGATGGCTACACCTTC. The V and J genes are TRBV18 and TRBJ1-2; D ambiguous. V lost 2 bases to trimming and J lost 6 bases, with 13 bases between them. This CDR3 is 14 amino acids long. Germline V gene sequence: CDR1 KGHSH, CDR2 LQKENI.

The V call is TRBV9, the J call TRBJ1-5; maybe TRBD1 (6 bases). Trimming took off 4 bases at V and 3 bases at J, with 11 bases between the two ends. The V gene's germline CDR1 is SGDLS and CDR2 YYNGEE. The CDR3 consists of 14 residues. This CDR3 reads CASSRGGDNQPQHF. CDR3 nucleotides: TGTGCCAGCAGCAGAGGGGGGGACAATCAGCCCCAGCATTTT.

The chain couples TRBV5-5 to TRBJ1-4; a possible D gene is TRBD1 (5 bases). The germline V gene has CDR1 SGHKS and CDR2 YYEKEE (reference sequence). V was trimmed by 4 bases and J by 4 bases, leaving 20 bases between them. The CDR3 spans 17 residues. The CDR3 sequence is CASSPTPRDGINEKLFF. The CDR3, as DNA: TGTGCCAGCAGCCCAACTCCCCGGGACGGAATTAATGAAAAACTGTTTTTT. Supplemented by reference TRBV5-5 and TRBJ1-4, the full variable domain reads DAGVTQSPTHLIKTRGQQVTLRCSPISGHKSVSWYQQVLGQGPQFIFQYYEKEERGRGNFPDRFSARQFPNYSSELNVNALLLGDSALYLCASSPTPRDGINEKLFFGSGTQLSVL.

This chain connects TRBV19 to TRBJ1-1; tentative D call: TRBD1 (5 bases). This CDR3 is 14 amino acids long. Germline lookup yields CDR1 LNHDA and CDR2 SQIVND (reference sequence). V was shortened by 7 bases and J by 0 bases, with 12 bases between the two germline ends. CDR3 protein: CASKREGLNTEAFF. Written as DNA, the CDR3 is TGTGCCAGTAAGAGGGAGGGGTTGAACACTGAAGCTTTCTTT.

J is TRBJ2-6 and V is TRBV10-3, with D perhaps TRBD1 (6 bases). Germline V gives CDR1 ENHRY, CDR2 SYGVKD. The CDR3 is 15 residues long. The V end was cut by 6 bases, the J end by 0 bases, with 9 bases between. DNA of the CDR3: TGTGCCATCAGGGACAGTATCTCTGGGGCCAACGTCCTGACTTTC. Translation gives CAIRDSISGANVLTF.

The chain employs TRBV5-6 and TRBJ2-2; tentatively, D is TRBD2 (5 bases). V shed 4 bases and J shed 8 bases, with 6 bases lying between them. This CDR3 comprises 11 residues. CDR1 SGHDT and CDR2 YYEEEE come from the germline V gene. The CDR3 region is CASSRTGELFF. CDR3 in DNA: TGTGCCAGCAGCCGGACTGGGGAGCTGTTTTTT.

The rearrangement links TRBV4-3 to TRBJ1-2, with D hard to call. The CDR3 has 15 amino acids. From germline, CDR1 is LGHNA and CDR2 YSLEER. Trimming pared 0 bases from V and 4 bases from J, leaving 12 bases between. The CDR3 spells CASSQDSYEGYGYTF. CDR3 nucleotide sequence: TGCGCCAGCAGCCAAGATAGTTATGAAGGCTATGGCTACACCTTC.

This clone was recorded only once. V gene TRBV7-8 combines with J gene TRBJ2-3; D uncertain. CDR1 is SGHVS, CDR2 FQNEAQ, per germline. CDR3 length equals 11 residues. Trimming shortened V by 1 base and J by 5 bases, and 1 base separated the two germline ends. The CDR3, as DNA: TGTGCCAGCAGCTTAGAAGATACGCAGTATTTT. This codes for CASSLEDTQYF.